The 26 T cell receptor beta chains below were found in one sample sequenced in a study of blood T cell repertoires in COVID-19. This table comes from immunoSEQ multiplex PCR, and its TCRdb copy is limited to in-frame clones, with some not included. The sample lists around 180,000 clones, 88% seen once, with under 30% in the top ten. The sample taken for sequencing was peripheral blood. These receptors were obtained from a man aged 55-75 years with acute or convalescent COVID-19.

The V gene is TRBV4-1, the J gene TRBJ2-7; 8 nucleotides agree with TRBD1. V lost 4 bases, J lost 2 bases, and 7 bases stayed unmatched. This CDR3 region has 15 residues. CDR1 is MGHRA and CDR2 is YSYEKL in the germline V gene. CDR3 sequence: CASSLQVGQAYEQYV. The CDR3 nucleotides are TGCGCCAGCAGCCTACAAGTGGGACAGGCCTACGAGCAGTACGTC.

The chain carries TRBV7-3 and TRBJ2-1, with TRBD2 matching 9 bases. J lost 7 bases, V lost 2 bases, and 3 bases had no gene match. The CDR3 length is 14 residues. Germline CDR1 reads SGHTA; CDR2 reads FQGTGA. CDR3: CASSLAGGMNEQFF. The CDR3 DNA reads TGTGCCAGCAGCTTAGCGGGAGGGATGAATGAGCAGTTCTTC.

The DNA of the CDR3 is TGTGCCAGCAGCCCATCCGGGACAGTCTATGGCTACACCTTC. This gives the protein CASSPSGTVYGYTF. The V and J genes are TRBV5-6 and TRBJ1-2; 7 bases fit TRBD1. V trimming: 4 bases; J trimming: 4 bases; junction bases outside the gene matches: 7. Germline-derived CDR1 and CDR2 are SGHDT and YYEEEE. The CDR3 extends over 14 amino acids.

The genes are TRBV27 and TRBJ1-1, with 8 bases aligning to TRBD1. This CDR3 is built from 13 residues. After removal of 5 bases from V and 5 bases from J, the junction contained 4 bases not matched to a gene. Germline assignment: CDR1 MNHEY and CDR2 SMNVEV (reference sequence). The CDR3 DNA sequence: TGTGCCAGCAGTGCGACAGGGGATACTGAAGCTTTCTTT. It encodes CASSATGDTEAFF.

The chain combines TRBV12-3 or TRBV12-4 with TRBJ2-5; possible D gene TRBD1, 5 bases. V dropped 5 bases and J dropped 7 bases, with 11 bases sitting between them. The CDR3 covers 12 residues. The CDR3 coding sequence is TGTGCCAGCAGTAATGGCCAGGGGACCCAGTACTTC. It codes for CASSNGQGTQYF.

This rearrangement joins TRBV3-1 (or the pseudogene TRBV3-2) to TRBJ1-4, with D possibly TRBD1 on 5 matching bases. The V and J ends lost 4 bases and 8 bases respectively, with 17 bases between them. The CDR3 is 15 residues long. CDR1 and CDR2 from the germline V gene are LGHDT and YNNKEL (reference sequence). In DNA, the CDR3 is TGTGCCAGCAGCCCCGACCTTTCAGGGAACGAAAAACTGTTTTTT. This encodes CASSPDLSGNEKLFF.

The chain combines TRBV5-1 with TRBJ1-2, with a possible D match to TRBD1 (5 bases). Trimming took off 0 bases at V and 3 bases at J, with 6 bases between the two ends. This CDR3 comprises 13 residues. CDR1 is SGHRS and CDR2 is YFSETQ in the germline V gene. CDR3 residues: CASSLEGHYGYTF. CDR3 nucleotide sequence: TGCGCCAGCAGCTTGGAGGGGCACTATGGCTACACCTTC.

The chain is built from TRBV27 and TRBJ2-5, with D unresolved. This CDR3 region has 14 residues. The germline gives CDR1 MNHEY, CDR2 SMNVEV (reference sequence). V lost 1 base and J lost 4, with 10 bases in between. The CDR3 loop is CASSLYALGETQYF. As DNA, the CDR3 is TGTGCCAGCAGTTTATACGCCCTCGGAGAGACCCAGTACTTC.

The chain couples TRBV7-8 to TRBJ2-1, with a tentative D call TRBD2 (6 bases). Trimming shortened V by 5 bases and J by 10 bases, and 24 bases separated the two germline ends. The CDR3 spans 16 residues. Germline loops: CDR1 SGHVS, CDR2 FQNEAQ. The CDR3 DNA is TGTGCCAGCAGCCCTTTCGACGGACTACGCGACGAGGAGCAGTTCTTC. It is translated as CASSPFDGLRDEEQFF.

The V gene is TRBV5-1, the J gene TRBJ2-3; 10 bases are a match to TRBD1. The trim removed 4 bases at V and 1 base at J, leaving 3 bases unmatched. Germline V gene sequence: CDR1 SGHRS, CDR2 YFSETQ. The CDR3 runs to 15 residues. This CDR3 reads CASSNGTGGTDTQYF. The CDR3 nucleotides read TGCGCCAGCAGCAATGGGACAGGGGGCACAGATACGCAGTATTTT.

This chain links TRBV3-1 (or the pseudogene TRBV3-2) with TRBJ2-3; tentatively, D is TRBD1 (7 bases). The germline V gene has CDR1 LGHDT and CDR2 YNNKEL (reference sequence). CDR3 length equals 14 residues. Trimming left V 6 bases short and J 5 bases short, with 15 bases between. CDR3 loop: CASRQGGSGDTQYF. CDR3 bases: TGTGCCAGCAGGCAGGGGGGCTCGGGAGATACGCAGTATTTT.

V gene TRBV4-1 combines with J gene TRBJ1-2; TRBD1 matches 8 bases. Per germline, CDR1 MGHRA and CDR2 YSYEKL. The CDR3 is made up of 16 amino acids. Trimming removed 4 bases from V and 1 base from J; junction bases left unmatched: 8. CDR3 sequence (DNA): TGCGCCAGCAGCCCTTCTGGACAGGGTGGTAACTATGGCTACACCTTC. Its protein product is CASSPSGQGGNYGYTF.

J is TRBJ1-5 and V is TRBV11-2; unclear D gene. Germline V gene lookup returns CDR1 SGHAT and CDR2 FQNNGV. V was pared by 6 bases and J by 0 bases, with 12 bases between. The CDR3 consists of 15 residues. CDR3 region: CASSPTAHSNQPQHF. In DNA form, the CDR3 reads TGTGCCAGCAGTCCAACAGCACATAGCAATCAGCCCCAGCATTTT.

This sequence joins TRBV24-1 and TRBJ2-5, with TRBD2 matching 7 bases. The length of the CDR3 is 12 residues. The V segment lost 5 bases and the J segment 7 bases; nucleotides outside the gene matches: 3. Germline V CDR1 and CDR2: KGHDR, SFDVKD. The CDR3 sequence: CATSGTGGTQYF. CDR3 nucleotide sequence: TGTGCCACCAGTGGGACGGGGGGGACCCAGTACTTC.

The chain combines TRBV6-6 with TRBJ1-5, with 9 nucleotides matching TRBD1. Trimming took 5 bases from V and 4 from J; bases not matched to a gene: 12. From germline, CDR1 is MNHNY and CDR2 SVGAGI (reference sequence). The length of the CDR3 is 17 residues. The CDR3 region is CASSPRDRAYTNQPQHF. The CDR3 DNA follows: TGTGCCAGCAGTCCGAGGGACAGGGCTTATACTAATCAGCCCCAGCATTTT.

This chain joins TRBV24-1 and TRBJ2-1; 8 nucleotides match TRBD1. This CDR3 comprises 16 residues. The germline V gene has CDR1 KGHDR and CDR2 SFDVKD. Trimming took 2 bases from V and 3 from J; bases not matched to a gene: 5. Here the CDR3 reads CATSDSRQGHYNEQFF. Here the CDR3 DNA reads TGTGCCACCAGTGATTCCCGACAGGGGCACTACAATGAGCAGTTCTTC.

A few counts support this clone. This chain links TRBV5-5 with TRBJ1-5; D gene uncertain. The V end was cut by 4 bases, the J end by 4 bases, with 18 bases between. Germline V lookup: CDR1 SGHKS, CDR2 YYEKEE (reference sequence). The CDR3 totals 16 residues. The CDR3 loop reads CASSEMRSPPNQPQHF. DNA for the CDR3: TGTGCCAGCAGCGAAATGAGAAGCCCCCCTAATCAGCCCCAGCATTTT.

The V gene is TRBV15, the J gene TRBJ2-1; 8 bases line up with TRBD1. V lost 1 base and J lost 9; bases outside the gene matches: 5. The CDR3 is 14 residues long. The germline V gene encodes CDR1 LNHNV and CDR2 YYDKDF (reference sequence). For the CDR3, the DNA is TGTGCCACCAGCAGAGGCGGACAGGGCGGTGAGCAGTTCTTC. It encodes CATSRGGQGGEQFF. Together with reference TRBV15 and TRBJ2-1, the CDR3 gives the full variable domain: DAMVIQNPRYQVTQFGKPVTLSCSQTLNHNVMYWYQQKSSQAPKLLFHYYDKDFNNEADTPDNFQSRRPNTSFCFLDIRSPGLGDTAMYLCATSRGGQGGEQFFGPGTRLTVL.

The chain is built from TRBV27 and TRBJ2-5; D perhaps matches TRBD1 (6 bases). The V gene's germline CDR1 is MNHEY and CDR2 SMNVEV (reference sequence). V was pared by 6 bases and J by 5 bases, with 16 bases between. The CDR3 spans 14 residues. The CDR3 region has the DNA TGTGCCAGCAGCCTCACTAGAAGGGGGGAGACCCAGTACTTC. Translated, it gives CASSLTRRGETQYF.

The chain carries TRBV19 and TRBJ1-2; the match to TRBD1 covers 7 bases. Per germline, CDR1 LNHDA and CDR2 SQIVND (reference sequence). V trimming: 7 bases; J trimming: 0 bases; junction bases outside the gene matches: 5. The CDR3 extends over 14 amino acids. CDR3 nucleotide sequence: TGTGCCAGTATTGGGACAGCTACTAACTATGGCTACACCTTC. Amino acids: CASIGTATNYGYTF.

The J gene is TRBJ1-4, the V gene TRBV5-1; 8 bases are shared with TRBD1. Germline CDR1 is SGHRS and CDR2 is YFSETQ. The CDR3 has 15 residues. Germline trimming cut 0 bases from V and 13 bases from J; bases unmatched to any gene: 11. The CDR3 is CASSLAGLDRGSLFF. CDR3 nucleotides: TGCGCCAGCAGCTTGGCCGGACTAGACAGGGGATCACTGTTTTTT.

The gene calls are TRBV11-2 and TRBJ1-3; maybe TRBD1 (5 bases). The CDR3 sequence is 16 residues long. Germline V gene sequence: CDR1 SGHAT, CDR2 FQNNGV. V was cut by 2 bases and J by 1 base, with 12 bases left in between. The CDR3 sequence is CASSLLRGRSGNTIYF. CDR3 coding DNA: TGTGCCAGCAGCTTATTGCGGGGACGATCTGGAAACACCATATATTTT.

The rearrangement joins TRBV19 to TRBJ1-2; D is possibly TRBD1 (5 bases). V dropped 3 bases and J dropped 4 bases, with 15 bases sitting between them. This CDR3 has 15 amino acids. The germline gives CDR1 LNHDA, CDR2 SQIVND (reference sequence). The CDR3 spells CASSMASPGGYGYTF. CDR3 coding DNA: TGTGCCAGTAGTATGGCGTCCCCCGGGGGCTATGGCTACACCTTC.

V and J are TRBV24-1 and TRBJ1-1, with 7 bases fitting TRBD1. Per the germline V gene, CDR1 is KGHDR and CDR2 is SFDVKD. This CDR3 has 14 amino acids. J was trimmed by 4 bases and V by 3 bases; bases with no gene match: 4. CDR3 in DNA: TGTGCCACCAGTGATGCTCAGGGGGGCACTGAAGCTTTCTTT. Protein: CATSDAQGGTEAFF.

The rearrangement joins TRBV5-6 to TRBJ1-2; TRBD1 might be the D (6 bases). Germline CDR1 is SGHDT and CDR2 is YYEEEE. This CDR3 is 14 amino acids long. Deletions cut 4 bases from V and 6 bases from J, with 16 bases between. Here the CDR3 DNA reads TGTGCCAGCAGCCCTAAGGGGGGGGATCATGGCTACACCTTC. Residues: CASSPKGGDHGYTF.

The chain carries TRBV30 and TRBJ1-1; TRBD1 matches 8 bases. The CDR3 spans 15 residues. Germline trimming cut 1 base from V and 6 bases from J; bases unmatched to any gene: 10. Germline-derived CDR1 and CDR2 are GTSNPN and SVGIG (reference sequence). In nucleotides, the CDR3 is TGTGCCTGGAGTGCCCAATCGACAGGGGAGGCTGAAGCTTTCTTT. It codes for CAWSAQSTGEAEAFF.